Given below is one T cell receptor (beta chain) in context. Its antigen is unidentified. Method: immunoSEQ multiplex PCR; TCRdb's copy keeps in-frame clones and lacks some. The data show some 210,000 clones, roughly 87% seen once. The sample belongs to a study of cytomegalovirus exposure and HLA in healthy donors. Study background: The 110 or so validation repertoires used the same platform as the 650 to 800 first-cohort repertoires, a later analysis reported.

CDR1 SGHRS and CDR2 YFSETQ come from the germline V gene. V shed 1 base, J shed 5 bases, and the junction held 2 bases outside the gene matches. This CDR3 spans 15 amino acids. Whole-study findings and limits: It was about 150 TCR beta chains that were listed as cytomegalovirus-associated.

The receptor's source is a young woman in good health and CMV-seropositive. J is TRBJ2-1 and V is TRBV5-1; 11 bases match TRBD2. Material: PBMCs. CDR3 sequence reads: CASSLSSGRNNEQFF. The CDR3 DNA reads as TGCGCCAGCAGCTTGTCTAGCGGGAGGAACAATGAGCAGTTCTTC.